A single sample is the source of the 10 T cell receptor beta chains below, sequenced in a study of T-cell reconstitution after alpha-beta-depleted transplantation in children. Library preparation (for TCRbeta) was performed with unique molecular identifiers. Via MiXCR, TCRdb re-called the PCR reads, giving one row per CDR3 protein. This sample has 450,000 to 700,000 distinct CDR3 sequences; roughly a quarter occur once, and the top ten carry about 35%. The sample in question was PBMCs, obtained before TCRalphabeta/CD19-depleted stem cell transplant. All receptors derive from a boy younger than two with Wiskott-Aldrich syndrome, due to receive a stem cell transplant.

In this sample, this clonotype turned up a few times. This chain connects TRBV10-1 to TRBJ2-2; D may be TRBD2 (5 bases). The V end was cut by 3 bases, the J end by 0 bases, with 17 bases between. Germline V gene sequence: CDR1 WNHNN, CDR2 SYGVQD (reference sequence). This CDR3 spans 18 amino acids. The CDR3 nucleotides are TGCGCCAGCAGTGATTACACTTGGACTCCTTCGAACACCGGGGAGCTGTTTTTT. Residues: CASSDYTWTPSNTGELFF.

This clonotype was seen only a few times. J is TRBJ1-5 and V is TRBV12-5, with unresolved D. Germline-derived CDR1 and CDR2 are LGHNT and FRNRAP. CDR3 length equals 13 residues. V shed 6 bases and J shed 5 bases, with 11 bases lying between them. As DNA, the CDR3 is TGTGCTAGTGGCAGATCAACTTATCAGCCCCAGCATTTT. Translation gives CASGRSTYQPQHF.

The chain couples TRBV12-3 or TRBV12-4 to TRBJ2-1; no firm D call. The CDR3 consists of 12 residues. Between the trimmed V and J ends, which lost 3 bases and 5 bases, there was a span of 5 bases. The CDR3 protein is CASSFVHNEQFF. The CDR3, as DNA: TGTGCCAGCAGTTTCGTCCACAATGAGCAGTTCTTC.

This clonotype appeared many times. J is TRBJ1-2 and V is TRBV12-3 or TRBV12-4; D not certain. This CDR3 region has 13 residues. With 5 bases removed from V and 8 bases from J, the gap between germline ends came to 15 bases. The CDR3 protein is CASSASDVRGYTF. The DNA of the CDR3 is TGTGCCAGCAGTGCGTCCGACGTCCGGGGCTACACCTTC.

The genes are TRBV5-1 and TRBJ1-4; the D is unclear. Trimming shortened V by 0 bases and J by 5 bases, and 11 bases separated the two germline ends. Germline V gene lookup returns CDR1 SGHRS and CDR2 YFSETQ. The CDR3 covers 15 residues. CDR3 amino acids: CASSLGSGNNEKLFF. CDR3 DNA: TGCGCCAGCAGCTTGGGAAGTGGGAACAATGAAAAACTGTTTTTT.

Only a few counts were recorded for this clonotype. The CDR3 loop reads CASSQGLAGRTGELFF. The CDR3 DNA sequence: TGTGCCAGCAGCCAGGGACTAGCGGGACGCACCGGGGAGCTGTTTTTT. The V gene is TRBV5-6, the J gene TRBJ2-2, with TRBD2 matching over 13 bases. Germline CDR1 reads SGHDT; CDR2 reads YYEEEE. There are 16 residues in the CDR3. Trimming removed 4 bases from V and 4 bases from J; junction bases left unmatched: 4.

This clonotype was found a few times. The CDR3 nucleotides are TGTGCCAGCAGCTTAGAAGTAGCGGCCTACAATGAGCAGTTCTTC. The encoded protein is CASSLEVAAYNEQFF. The V gene is TRBV7-8, the J gene TRBJ2-1; D may be TRBD2 (6 bases). The CDR3 extends over 15 amino acids. Germline V gene sequence: CDR1 SGHVS, CDR2 FQNEAQ. With 1 base removed from V and 2 bases from J, the gap between germline ends came to 9 bases.

The J gene is TRBJ2-1, the V gene TRBV20-1; the match to TRBD2 covers 14 bases. Looked up from germline, CDR1 is DFQATT and CDR2 is SNEGSKA (reference sequence). J was trimmed by 4 bases and V by 3 bases; bases with no gene match: 2. The CDR3 is made up of 15 amino acids. CDR3 region: CSARGLAGVYNEQFF. CDR3 nucleotide sequence: TGCAGTGCTAGGGGACTAGCGGGGGTATACAATGAGCAGTTCTTC.

This clonotype was counted a few times. V is TRBV27 and J is TRBJ2-7; 14 nucleotides line up with TRBD2. The CDR3 extends over 17 amino acids. The V segment lost 3 bases and the J segment 5 bases; nucleotides outside the gene matches: 9. Germline-derived CDR1 and CDR2 are MNHEY and SMNVEV (reference sequence). The CDR3 sequence is CASSFLGLAGGIDEQYF. CDR3 bases: TGTGCCAGCAGTTTCCTTGGACTAGCGGGAGGAATTGACGAGCAGTACTTC.

The chain recombines TRBV12-3 or TRBV12-4 with TRBJ2-5; 12 bases are a match to TRBD2. The CDR3 is 16 residues long. Trimming cost V 6 bases and J 5 bases; bases outside gene matches: 10. The CDR3 coding sequence is TGTGCCAGCAGCCCTAGCGGGAGGGCCCTCGGGGAGACCCAGTACTTC. It codes for CASSPSGRALGETQYF.